This T cell receptor beta chain was sequenced for a study of blood T cell repertoires in COVID-19. Study as a whole: There were acute and convalescent COVID-19 samples, and they came from the United States, Italy and Spain. T cells, B-cell-depleted T cells, or PBMCs supplied cDNA or gDNA.

Methods used by the authors: Amplification from reference gene primers served as the basis for estimated nucleated cell counts. The protocol was immunoSEQ multiplex PCR, while the TCRdb copy is restricted to in-frame clones and leaves out a portion. For V, J and clone size, that table is used; D and trimming come from the DNA. The sample has about 300,000 clones, around 89% seen once. V was shortened by 3 bases and J by 6 bases, with 12 bases between the two germline ends. CDR1 WNHNN and CDR2 SYGVQD come from the germline V gene (reference sequence). The CDR3 is 13 residues long. This receptor was obtained from a man aged 35-49 years with acute or convalescent COVID-19. Material for sequencing was peripheral blood. The chain couples TRBV10-1 to TRBJ2-7; D possibly corresponds to TRBD1 (6 bases). CDR3 DNA: TGCGCCAGCAGTGACTCAGGGGTCCGCGAGCAGTACTTC. Translation: CASSDSGVREQYF.